The clone carrying this T cell receptor (beta chain) has ten or more counts. Its target is unknown. Trimming took off 7 bases at V and 0 bases at J, with 12 bases between the two ends. This CDR3 has 15 amino acids. Per the germline V gene, CDR1 is MNHNY and CDR2 is SVGAGI (reference sequence). TCRdb re-derived calls from the reads in MiXCR, one entry per CDR3 protein. Found here are 200,000 to 300,000 distinct CDR3 sequences, roughly 9.1% of them singletons; the top ten hold more than 12%. This entry is derived from a study of T cell repertoires in cytomegalovirus infection. Study as a whole: From public TCR beta signatures came an indication of both CMV infection and matching HLA type.

General study points: Dominating the ex vivo response were TCR beta clonotypes that were CMV-specific and HLA-C-restricted. Frequencies of public TCR beta families were cumulated, and this identified carriers of CMV plus the relevant HLA.

The sequence was collected from a human donor in good health (CMV status not recorded). Some clones in this sample may be carry-over from other donors' samples. Input material: PBMCs. The chain carries TRBV6-6 and TRBJ1-4, with no clear D. The CDR3 protein is CASIRSYTTNEKLFF. The CDR3 DNA reads TGTGCCAGCATCCGCTCTTATACAACTAATGAAAAACTGTTTTTT.